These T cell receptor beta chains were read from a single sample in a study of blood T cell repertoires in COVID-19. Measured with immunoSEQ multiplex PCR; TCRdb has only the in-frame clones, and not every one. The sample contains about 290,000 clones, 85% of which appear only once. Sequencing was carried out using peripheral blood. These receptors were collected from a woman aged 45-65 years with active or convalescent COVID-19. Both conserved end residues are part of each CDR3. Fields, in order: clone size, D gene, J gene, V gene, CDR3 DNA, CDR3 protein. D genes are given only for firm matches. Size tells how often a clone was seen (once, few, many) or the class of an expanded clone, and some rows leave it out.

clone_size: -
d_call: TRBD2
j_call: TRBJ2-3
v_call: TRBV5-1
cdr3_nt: TGCGCCAGCAGCTTAGCGGGAGTGGAGGATACGCAGTATTTT
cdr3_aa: CASSLAGVEDTQYF

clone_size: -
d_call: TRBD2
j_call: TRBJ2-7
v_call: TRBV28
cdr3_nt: TGTGCCAGCAGCCCCAGTTCTGGGGGAGGGCCTTACGAGCAGTACTTC
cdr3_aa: CASSPSSGGGPYEQYF

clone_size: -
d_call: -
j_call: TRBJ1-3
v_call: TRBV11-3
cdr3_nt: TGTGCCAGCAGCCCGGTGTGGGCAAATCAACTCTCTGGAAACACCATATATTTT
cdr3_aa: CASSPVWANQLSGNTIYF

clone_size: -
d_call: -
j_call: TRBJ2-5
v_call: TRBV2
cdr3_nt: TGTGCCAGCAGTGAATCGGCTAGCGTACAAGAGACCCAGTACTTC
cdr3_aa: CASSESASVQETQYF

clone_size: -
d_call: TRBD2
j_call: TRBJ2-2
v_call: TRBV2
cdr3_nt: TGTGCCAGCAGAGCGGGACTTCCCGGGGAGCTGTTTTTT
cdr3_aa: CASRAGLPGELFF

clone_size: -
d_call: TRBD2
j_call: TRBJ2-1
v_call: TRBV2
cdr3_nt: TGTGCCATCCGGACTAGCGGGAGGGTCTACAATGAGCAGTTCTTC
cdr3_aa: CAIRTSGRVYNEQFF

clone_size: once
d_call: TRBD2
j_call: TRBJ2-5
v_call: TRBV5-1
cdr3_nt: TGCGCCAGCAGCTTGGAGGGCGGGAGAGGAGAGACCCAGTACTTC
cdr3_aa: CASSLEGGRGETQYF

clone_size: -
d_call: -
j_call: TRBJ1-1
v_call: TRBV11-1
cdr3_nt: TGTGCCAGCAGCCGCCAGAGGCGGGAGAACACTGAAGCTTTCTTT
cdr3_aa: CASSRQRRENTEAFF

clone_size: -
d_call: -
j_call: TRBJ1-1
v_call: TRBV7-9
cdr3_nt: TGTGCCAGCAGCTTCCTGTTGAACACTGAAGCTTTCTTT
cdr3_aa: CASSFLLNTEAFF

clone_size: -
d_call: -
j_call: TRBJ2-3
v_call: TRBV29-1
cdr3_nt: TGCAGCGTTCCAGGTCTGGGCGATACGCAGTATTTT
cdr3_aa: CSVPGLGDTQYF

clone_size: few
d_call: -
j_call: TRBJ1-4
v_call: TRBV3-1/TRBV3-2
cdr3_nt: TGTGCCAGCAGCAACAGGGTCACTAATGAAAAACTGTTTTTT
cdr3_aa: CASSNRVTNEKLFF

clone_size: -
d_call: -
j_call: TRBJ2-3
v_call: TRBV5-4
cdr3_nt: TGTGCCAGCAGCACCGTCGACTCCTCAGATACGCAGTATTTT
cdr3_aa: CASSTVDSSDTQYF

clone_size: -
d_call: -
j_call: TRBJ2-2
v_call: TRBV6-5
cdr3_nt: TGTGCCAGCAGTTACTCCCGACTCCTCACCGGGGAGCTGTTTTTT
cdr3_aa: CASSYSRLLTGELFF

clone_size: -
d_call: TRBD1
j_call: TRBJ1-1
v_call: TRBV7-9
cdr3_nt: TGTGCCAGCAGCAGACGACAGGGGGAAAACACTGAAGCTTTCTTT
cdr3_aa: CASSRRQGENTEAFF

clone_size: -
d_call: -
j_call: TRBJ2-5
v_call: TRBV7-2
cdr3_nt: TGTGCCAGCAGCACAAACTCACTAGGCGCAGAGACCCAGTACTTC
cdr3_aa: CASSTNSLGAETQYF

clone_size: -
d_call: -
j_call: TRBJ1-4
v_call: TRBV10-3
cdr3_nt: TGTGCCATCAGTGAGTCCGGGACTAATGAAAAACTGTTTTTT
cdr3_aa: CAISESGTNEKLFF

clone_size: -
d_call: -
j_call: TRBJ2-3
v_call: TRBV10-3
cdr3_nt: TGTGCCATCAGCTCCTCCGGGGATACGCAGTATTTT
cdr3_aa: CAISSSGDTQYF

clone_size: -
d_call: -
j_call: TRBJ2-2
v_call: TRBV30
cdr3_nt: TGTGCCTGGAGTGTACAGGGCATCTCCACCGGGGAGCTGTTTTTT
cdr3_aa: CAWSVQGISTGELFF

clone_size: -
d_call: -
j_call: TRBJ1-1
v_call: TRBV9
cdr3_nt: TGTGCCAGCAGCTGGGAGGGGAACACTGAAGCTTTCTTT
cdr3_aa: CASSWEGNTEAFF

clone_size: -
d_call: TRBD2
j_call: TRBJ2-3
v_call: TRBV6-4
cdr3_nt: TGTGCCAGCAGTGTGCAACTAGCGGGCACAGATACGCAGTATTTT
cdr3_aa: CASSVQLAGTDTQYF

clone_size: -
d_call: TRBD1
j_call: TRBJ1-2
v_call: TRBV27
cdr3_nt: TGTGCCAGCAGACCCTTGGACAGGGGACAGGGCTACACCTTC
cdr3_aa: CASRPLDRGQGYTF

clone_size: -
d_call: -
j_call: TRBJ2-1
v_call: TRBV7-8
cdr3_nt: TGTGCCAGCCGGGGTAACGGAATGGGTGAGCAGTTCTTC
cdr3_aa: CASRGNGMGEQFF

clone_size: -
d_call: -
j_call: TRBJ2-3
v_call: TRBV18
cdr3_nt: TGTGCCAGCTCAGGGCGGGGTAACACAGATACGCAGTATTTT
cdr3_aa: CASSGRGNTDTQYF

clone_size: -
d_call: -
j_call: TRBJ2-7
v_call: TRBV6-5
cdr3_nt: TGTGCCAGCAGTTATGGGGCGGCTTACTACGAGCAGTACTTC
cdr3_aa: CASSYGAAYYEQYF

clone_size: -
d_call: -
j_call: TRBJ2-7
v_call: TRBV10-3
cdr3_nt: TGTGCCATCAGTGAGTCGAGTAGCCAGGGTAGGGCCTACGAGCAGTACTTC
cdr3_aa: CAISESSSQGRAYEQYF

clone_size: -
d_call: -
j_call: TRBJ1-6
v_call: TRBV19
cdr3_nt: TGTGCCAGTACGAGGACAGCTTCTTCGAGCTCCTATAATTCACCCCTCCACTTT
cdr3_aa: CASTRTASSSSYNSPLHF

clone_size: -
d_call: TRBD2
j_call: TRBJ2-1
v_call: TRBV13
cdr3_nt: TGTGCCAGCAGCTTAGAGCTAGCGGGGAAATACAATGAGCAGTTCTTC
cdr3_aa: CASSLELAGKYNEQFF

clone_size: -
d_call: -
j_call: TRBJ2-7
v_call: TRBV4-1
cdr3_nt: TGCGCCAGCAGCCAAGGTGCGGGGGAGCAGTACTTC
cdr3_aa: CASSQGAGEQYF

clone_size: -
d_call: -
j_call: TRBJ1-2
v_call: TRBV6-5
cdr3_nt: TGTGCCAGCAGTATAACAGGAAGCCATGGCTACACCTTC
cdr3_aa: CASSITGSHGYTF

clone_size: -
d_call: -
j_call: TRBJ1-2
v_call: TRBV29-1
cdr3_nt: TGCAGCGTTGAAGAACCCCCCGGCTATGGCTACACCTTC
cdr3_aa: CSVEEPPGYGYTF

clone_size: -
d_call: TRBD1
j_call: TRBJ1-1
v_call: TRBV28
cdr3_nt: TGTGCCAGCAAACCCATCCCGGGCAGGGGGCGAGATGGCAGAACTGAAGCTTTCTTT
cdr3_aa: CASKPIPGRGRDGRTEAFF

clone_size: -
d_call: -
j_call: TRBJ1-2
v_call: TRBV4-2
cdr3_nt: TGTGCCAGCAGCCAAGATACAGGCAGACCCTATGGCTACACCTTC
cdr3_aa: CASSQDTGRPYGYTF

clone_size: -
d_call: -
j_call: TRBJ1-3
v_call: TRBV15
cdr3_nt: TGTGCCACCAGCAGAGCCCAGACTGGAAACACCATATATTTT
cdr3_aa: CATSRAQTGNTIYF

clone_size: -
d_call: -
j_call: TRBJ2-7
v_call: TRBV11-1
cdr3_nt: TGTGCCAGCAGCCCCGGTCCGGGCTCCTACGAGCAGTACTTC
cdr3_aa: CASSPGPGSYEQYF

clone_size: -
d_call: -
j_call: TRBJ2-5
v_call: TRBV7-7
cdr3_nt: TGTGCCAGCAGCTCCTCCAGGGTTGAGCAAGAGACCCAGTACTTC
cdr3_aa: CASSSSRVEQETQYF

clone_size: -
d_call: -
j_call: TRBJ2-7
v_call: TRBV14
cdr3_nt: TGTGCCAGCAGCCAAGCGATCAGCTCCTACGAGCAGTACTTC
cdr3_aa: CASSQAISSYEQYF

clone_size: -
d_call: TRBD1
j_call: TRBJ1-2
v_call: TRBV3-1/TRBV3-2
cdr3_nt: TGTGCCAGCAGCCGGGGGACAGGGGGCGCCCACAACTATGGCTACACCTTC
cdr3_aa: CASSRGTGGAHNYGYTF

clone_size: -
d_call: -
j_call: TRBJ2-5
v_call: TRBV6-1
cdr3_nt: TGTGCCAGCAGTGAATTAGGGGGGGGAGGAGAGACCCAGTACTTC
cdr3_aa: CASSELGGGGETQYF

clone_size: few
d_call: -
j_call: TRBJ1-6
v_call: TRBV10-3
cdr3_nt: TGTGCCATCCGGAGGGGCTCCTATAATTCACCCCTCCACTTT
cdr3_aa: CAIRRGSYNSPLHF

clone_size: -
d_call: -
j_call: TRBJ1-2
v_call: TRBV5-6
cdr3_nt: TGTGCCAGCAGATACACAGGAACTAACTATGGCTACACCTTC
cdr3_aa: CASRYTGTNYGYTF

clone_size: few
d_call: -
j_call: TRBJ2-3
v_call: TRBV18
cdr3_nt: TGTGCCAGCTCACCCCGGCAGGGAGGTCAGACAGATACGCAGTATTTT
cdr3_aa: CASSPRQGGQTDTQYF

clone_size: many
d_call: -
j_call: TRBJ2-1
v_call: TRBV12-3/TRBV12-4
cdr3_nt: TGTGCCAGCAGTTTAGCGGGCAGGGATGAGCAGTTCTTC
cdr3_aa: CASSLAGRDEQFF

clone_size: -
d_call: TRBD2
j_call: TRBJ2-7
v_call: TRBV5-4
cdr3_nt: TGTGCCAGCAGTCGGACTAGCGCCTCCTACGAGCAGTACTTC
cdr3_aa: CASSRTSASYEQYF

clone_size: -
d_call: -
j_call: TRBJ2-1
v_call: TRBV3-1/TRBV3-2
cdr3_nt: TGTGCCAGCAGTCAGGACCGGACAGAGCAGTTCTTC
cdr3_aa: CASSQDRTEQFF

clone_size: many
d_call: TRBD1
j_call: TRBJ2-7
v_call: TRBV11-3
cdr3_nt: TGTGCCGGGACCGGGACAGGGACCTACGAGCAGTACTTC
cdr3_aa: CAGTGTGTYEQYF

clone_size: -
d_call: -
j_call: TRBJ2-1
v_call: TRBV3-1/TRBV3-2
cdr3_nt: TGTGCCAGCAGCCGGACTCGGAATGAGCAGTTCTTC
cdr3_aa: CASSRTRNEQFF

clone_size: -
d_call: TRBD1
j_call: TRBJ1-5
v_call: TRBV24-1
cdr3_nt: TGTGCCACCAGTGATTCCGGGACAGGGATTAATCAGCCCCAGCATTTT
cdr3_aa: CATSDSGTGINQPQHF

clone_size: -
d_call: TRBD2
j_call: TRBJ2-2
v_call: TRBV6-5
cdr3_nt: TGTGCCAGCAGGTTGCGGGAGTTAAACGGGGAGCTGTTTTTT
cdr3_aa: CASRLRELNGELFF

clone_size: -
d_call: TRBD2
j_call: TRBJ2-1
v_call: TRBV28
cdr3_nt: TGTGCCAGCAGTCCCGGACTAGCGGCCACTTACAATGAGCAGTTCTTC
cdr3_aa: CASSPGLAATYNEQFF

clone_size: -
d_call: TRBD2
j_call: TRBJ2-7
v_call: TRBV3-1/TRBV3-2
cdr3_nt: TGTGCCAGCAGCCTACTACTAGCGGGAGCTATCTACGAGCAGTACTTC
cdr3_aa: CASSLLLAGAIYEQYF

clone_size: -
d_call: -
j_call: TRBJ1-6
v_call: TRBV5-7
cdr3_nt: TGTGCCAGCAGGGAAGGACTGGAGGATTCACCCCTCCACTTT
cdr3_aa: CASREGLEDSPLHF

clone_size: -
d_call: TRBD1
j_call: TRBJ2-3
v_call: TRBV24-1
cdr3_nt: TGTGCCACCAGTGATTCCCGGACAGGGGACACAGATACGCAGTATTTT
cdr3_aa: CATSDSRTGDTDTQYF

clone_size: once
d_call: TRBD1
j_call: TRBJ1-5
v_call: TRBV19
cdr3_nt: TGTGCCAGTAAGCAGGACAGGGGGACGGGTCAGCCCCAGCATTTT
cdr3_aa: CASKQDRGTGQPQHF

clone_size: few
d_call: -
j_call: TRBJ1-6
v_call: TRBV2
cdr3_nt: TGTGCCGGGACACAGAGCTCCTATAATTCACCCCTCCACTTT
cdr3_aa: CAGTQSSYNSPLHF

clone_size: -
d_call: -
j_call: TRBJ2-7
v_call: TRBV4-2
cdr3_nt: TGTGCCAGCAGCCAAGAAGCGACAGAGTATTTCTCCTACGAGCAGTACTTC
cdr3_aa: CASSQEATEYFSYEQYF

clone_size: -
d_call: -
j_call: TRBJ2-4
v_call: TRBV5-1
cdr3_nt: TGCGCCAGCAGCTTGGGACAGGCCAAAAACATTCAGTACTTC
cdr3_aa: CASSLGQAKNIQYF

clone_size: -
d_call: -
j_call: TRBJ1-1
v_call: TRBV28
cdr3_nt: TGTGCCAGCAGTTTAGGGGGCGTAAAGGGCACTGAAGCTTTCTTT
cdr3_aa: CASSLGGVKGTEAFF

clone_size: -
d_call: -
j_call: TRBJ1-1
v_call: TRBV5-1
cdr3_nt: TGCGCCAGCAGCGCCCCGGGGGGCCCGAGGAGAATCGGCACTGAAGCTTTCTTT
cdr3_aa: CASSAPGGPRRIGTEAFF

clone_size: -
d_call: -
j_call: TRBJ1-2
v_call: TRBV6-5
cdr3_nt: TGTGCCAGCAGTTACTCGGGGGGGCGCTATGGCTACACCTTC
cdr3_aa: CASSYSGGRYGYTF

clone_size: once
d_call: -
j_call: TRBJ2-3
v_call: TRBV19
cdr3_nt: TGTGCCAGTAGTATAGCTGGGGCCTCTCGTACAGATACGCAGTATTTT
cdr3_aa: CASSIAGASRTDTQYF